The clone carrying this TCR beta chain has a single count. Its matching antigen is unknown. The sample belongs to a study of radiotherapy plus CTLA-4 blockade in lung cancer. Study summary: With 31% of patients having disease control, objective responses were seen in 15% to 20%.

Study findings and constraints: Tumor-derived TCR clones expanded in blood after radiotherapy plus ipilimumab.

Germline V CDR1 and CDR2: MDHEN, SYDVKM. This CDR3 spans 16 amino acids. Trimming left V 2 bases short and J 1 base short, with 15 bases between. CTLA-4 blockade with ipilimumab, together with focal radiation, was given to patients with chemo-refractory metastatic non-small-cell lung cancer. Profiled with immunoSEQ multiplex PCR; TCRdb holds only in-frame clones, not every one. The data contain 70,000 to 90,000 clones, around 86% of them singletons. Source: peripheral blood, taken from a patient treated with radiotherapy plus ipilimumab. V is TRBV28 and J is TRBJ2-7, with D tentatively TRBD1 or TRBD2 (5 bases each). This clonotype originated in a human donor with non-small cell lung cancer who had stable disease on radiotherapy plus ipilimumab. CDR3 coding DNA: TGTGCCAGCAGTTTAATTGGTGGGGACGGTTCCTACGAGCAGTACTTC. Amino acid sequence: CASSLIGGDGSYEQYF.